Each of the 3 T cell receptor beta chains below was sequenced from the same sample in a study of shared clonotypes between healthy human individuals. Data came from immunoSEQ multiplex PCR; TCRdb stores just in-frame clones and leaves some out. The repertoire includes some 2,500,000 clones, 92% of them detected once, and around 0.38% sits in the top ten. The sequenced sample consisted of naive CD4+ T cells from PBMCs. The subset was: CD45RA+ positively selected. Receptors were obtained from a man between 18 and 35 years old in good health. Some clones in this sample may be carry-over from other donors' samples.

V and J are TRBV29-1 and TRBJ2-7; D not certain. Germline CDR1 is SQVTM and CDR2 is ANQGSEA. Trimming removed 5 bases from V and 3 bases from J, with 11 bases in between. CDR3 length equals 12 residues. The DNA of the CDR3 is TGCAGCGTTCGGCACCCCAGCTACGAGCAGTACTTC. Amino acids: CSVRHPSYEQYF.

The V call is TRBV4-2, the J call TRBJ2-5; TRBD2 matches at 10 bases. Trimming at V came to 0 bases and at J to 7 bases, leaving 11 bases not matched to a gene. Germline loops: CDR1 LGHNA, CDR2 YNFKEQ. This CDR3 contains 17 residues. This CDR3 is CASSQDGASGSIVTQYF. The CDR3 region has the DNA TGTGCCAGCAGCCAAGATGGGGCTAGCGGGAGTATCGTGACCCAGTACTTC.

This chain links TRBV28 with TRBJ2-6; possibly TRBD2 for D (6 bases). V lost 5 bases, J lost 0 bases, and 11 bases lay in between. The length of the CDR3 is 16 residues. Germline CDR1 MDHEN, CDR2 SYDVKM. The CDR3 reads CASSHGGTSGANVLTF. The CDR3 DNA reads as TGTGCCAGCAGTCATGGGGGGACCTCTGGGGCCAACGTCCTGACTTTC.